Listed here are 13 T cell receptor beta chains from one sample, sequenced in a study of blood T cells in healthy people across ages. It was with a sample-barcoded 5' primer and a J-beta primer mix that a second PCR of roughly 7 to 12 cycles was run. TCRdb processed the 5' RACE reads anew with MiXCR; each CDR3 protein has one entry. There are about 580,000 distinct CDR3 sequences in the sample; around half occur only once, and about 26% lies in the top ten. The sample consisted of blood. All receptors derive from a man older than 75 in good health.

This chain uses TRBV20-1 with TRBJ1-1; D remains unclear. Germline CDR1 and CDR2: DFQATT and SNEGSKA (reference sequence). The CDR3 loop spans 17 amino acids. V was cut by 4 bases and J by 6 bases, with 27 bases left in between. The CDR3 sequence is CSAISPNEGTYRAEAFF. CDR3 in DNA: TGCAGTGCTATTAGTCCCAATGAGGGAACCTATAGGGCTGAAGCTTTCTTT.

CDR3 in amino acids: CASSLGLAGAPYNEQFF. The CDR3, as DNA: TGTGCCAGCAGCTTAGGCCTGGCGGGGGCCCCCTACAATGAGCAGTTCTTC. V and J are TRBV13 and TRBJ2-1; weak D call: TRBD2 (7 bases). Germline lookup yields CDR1 PRHDT and CDR2 FYEKMQ (reference sequence). This CDR3 contains 17 residues. Trimming removed 0 bases at V and 2 bases at J, with 14 bases between.

V gene TRBV3-1 combines with J gene TRBJ2-1; D is unclear. Germline CDR1 and CDR2: LGHDT and YNNKEL (reference sequence). This CDR3 has 12 residues. V lost 2 bases and J 9 bases, leaving 8 bases between the germline ends. CDR3 DNA sequence: TGTGCCAGCAGCCAACCCCAGAGTGAGCAGTTCTTC. Its translation is CASSQPQSEQFF.

The chain joins TRBV10-3 to TRBJ2-4; 14 nucleotides agree with TRBD2. The better agreement between TRBJ2-7 and the DNA end casts doubt on the J call. The CDR3 extends over 13 amino acids. Germline-derived CDR1 and CDR2 are ENHRY and SYGVKD. The chain's CDR3 is CATGTSGSDEQYF. For the CDR3, the DNA is TGTGCCACCGGGACTAGCGGGAGTGACGAGCAGTACTTC.

The chain is built from TRBV20-1 and TRBJ1-2; 11 bases are a match to TRBD1. Germline V gene sequence: CDR1 DFQATT, CDR2 SNEGSKA (reference sequence). J lost 6 bases, V lost 6 bases, and 9 bases had no gene match. The CDR3 covers 14 residues. The CDR3 DNA is TGCAGTGCACCCGGGACAGGGGGTCACCATGGCTACACCTTC. Its protein product is CSAPGTGGHHGYTF.

The CDR3 spells CASRPEGRINYGYTF. The CDR3, as DNA: TGCGCCAGCCGCCCTGAGGGGAGAATTAACTATGGCTACACCTTC. This chain joins TRBV5-1 and TRBJ1-2; tentative D call: TRBD1 (5 bases). The V gene lost 7 bases and the J gene lost 1 base, with 17 bases spanning the gap. Looked up from germline, CDR1 is SGHRS and CDR2 is YFSETQ. This CDR3 spans 15 amino acids.

The V and J genes are TRBV29-1 and TRBJ2-1, with no clear D. CDR1 and CDR2 from the germline V gene are SQVTM and ANQGSEA. This CDR3 has 11 amino acids. Trimming left V 4 bases short and J 3 bases short, with 4 bases between. The CDR3 DNA is TGCAGCGTTGTTGACTACAATGAGCAGTTCTTC. Amino acid sequence: CSVVDYNEQFF.

This clonotype was recorded only once. The chain employs TRBV20-1 and TRBJ2-1; TRBD2 might be the D (5 bases). Germline V CDR1 and CDR2: DFQATT, SNEGSKA (reference sequence). The CDR3 extends over 18 amino acids. V was clipped by 4 bases and J by 5 bases, with 27 bases between them. CDR3 nucleotides: TGCAGTGCTACCCCACCTTGGCCGGGATCGCCCTACAACAATGAGCAGTTCTTC. Translation gives CSATPPWPGSPYNNEQFF.

J is TRBJ1-1 and V is TRBV30; TRBD1 might be the D (5 bases). Deletions cut 3 bases from V and 5 bases from J, with 13 bases between. Germline CDR1 GTSNPN, CDR2 SVGIG (reference sequence). The CDR3 extends over 13 amino acids. CDR3 DNA: TGTGCCTGGAGCCTCAACCGGGGGACTGAAGCTTTCTTT. Its protein is CAWSLNRGTEAFF.

This chain uses TRBV6-2 or TRBV6-3 with TRBJ2-4, with 7 bases that match TRBD2. TRBJ2-7 explains the end of the DNA better; the J call may be wrong. This CDR3 comprises 13 residues. The germline V gene has CDR1 MNHEY and CDR2 SVGEGT. The CDR3 DNA reads TGTGCCAGCGTTCGGGGGGATCAGTACGAGCAGTACTTC. Protein: CASVRGDQYEQYF.

This clonotype was seen a few times. V is TRBV20-1 and J is TRBJ2-1; no reliable D call. CDR3 length: 13 residues. Trimming removed 7 bases at V and 5 bases at J, with 15 bases between. CDR1 DFQATT and CDR2 SNEGSKA come from the germline V gene (reference sequence). DNA for the CDR3: TGCAGTGTAGGATCAGCGATTGACAATGAGCAGTTCTTC. This sequence encodes CSVGSAIDNEQFF.

This chain joins TRBV6-1 and TRBJ1-1; 7 nucleotides line up with TRBD1. The germline CDR1 and CDR2 sequences are MNHNS and SASEGT. The CDR3 is 15 residues long. V lost 5 bases and J lost 2; bases outside the gene matches: 8. The CDR3 is CASSLRGGFNTEAFF. DNA of the CDR3: TGTGCCAGCAGTCTCAGGGGGGGTTTTAACACTGAAGCTTTCTTT.

The table lists this clonotype with many counts. This chain connects TRBV6-5 to TRBJ2-1, with D unresolved. The V end lost 0 bases, the J end lost 4 bases, and 7 bases lay between the germline ends. CDR3 size: 14 residues. The germline gives CDR1 MNHEY, CDR2 SVGAGI. The CDR3: CASSYSPGYNEQFF. The CDR3 DNA reads as TGTGCCAGCAGTTACTCGCCTGGTTACAATGAGCAGTTCTTC.